These T cell receptor beta chains were read from a single sample in a study of T cell repertoires in cytomegalovirus infection. One entry per CDR3 protein, called by TCRdb with MiXCR from the reads. This sample carries more than 250,000 distinct CDR3 sequences, roughly 15% of them seen once, and the ten largest clones take roughly 8.7%. Sequencing was carried out using PBMCs. These receptors all come from a human donor in good health (CMV status not recorded). Some clones in this sample may be carry-over from other donors' samples. CDR3s include the opening cysteine and the closing phenylalanine or tryptophan. A D gene is named only where the DNA matches it firmly. Size is stated for part of the rows, as once, few or many counts, or as a class when the clone is expanded.

clone_size	v_call	j_call	d_call	cdr3_nt	cdr3_aa
few	TRBV7-3	TRBJ2-1	-	TGTGCCAGCAGCTACCAACCCGGGGGGGACAGGGTATTCTTC	CASSYQPGGDRVFF
-	TRBV29-1	TRBJ2-5	TRBD2	TGCAGCGTCCATACGGGACTAGCGTATAAAGAGACCCAGTACTTC	CSVHTGLAYKETQYF
few	TRBV20-1	TRBJ2-1	-	TGCAGTGCTAGAGAGACGTGGTCCTACAATGAGCAGTTCTTC	CSARETWSYNEQFF
-	TRBV2	TRBJ2-2	-	TGTGCCAGCAGTGACGCCGGGCCCGGGGAGCTGTTTTTT	CASSDAGPGELFF
many	TRBV28	TRBJ2-7	-	TGTGCCAGCACCCCAGGGGATGTATCCTACGAGCAGTACTTC	CASTPGDVSYEQYF
many	TRBV7-2	TRBJ2-3	-	TGTGCCAGCAGCTTAGCGGCAGGGGCAAATACGCAGTATTTT	CASSLAAGANTQYF
many	TRBV25-1	TRBJ1-5	-	TGTGCCAGCAGTGAATACCGAGCCCCCCGGGGTCAGCCCCAGCATTTT	CASSEYRAPRGQPQHF
-	TRBV5-1	TRBJ2-1	-	TGCGCCAGCCGGTCGACAAGCTCCTACAATGAGCAGTTCTTC	CASRSTSSYNEQFF
many	TRBV15	TRBJ1-1	-	TGTGCCACCAAAGAACGGATGAACACTGAAGCTTTCTTT	CATKERMNTEAFF
few	TRBV7-8	TRBJ2-7	-	TGTGCCAGCAGCCGGACAGAGTACGAGCAGTACTTC	CASSRTEYEQYF
many	TRBV9	TRBJ1-1	-	TGTGCCAGCAGCGTTGGACGGATGAACACTGAAGCTTTCTTT	CASSVGRMNTEAFF
few	TRBV4-2	TRBJ2-7	-	TGTGCCAGCAGCCGAGCAATTGGACTAACGGGTGGAGCCGACGAGCAGTACTTC	CASSRAIGLTGGADEQYF
many	TRBV7-9	TRBJ2-5	-	TGTGCCAGCAGCTTAGGAGTGGTGGAGACCCAGTACTTC	CASSLGVVETQYF
few	TRBV28	TRBJ2-7	TRBD1	TGTGCCAGCCCCCCAAACTTGGGACAGGGGTCTCTCGAGCAGTACTTC	CASPPNLGQGSLEQYF
few	TRBV6-5	TRBJ2-3	TRBD2	TGTGCCACCGGACTAGCGGGAGTGGTAGATACGCAGTATTTT	CATGLAGVVDTQYF
many	TRBV7-2	TRBJ2-5	TRBD1	TGTGCCAGCAGCCCCGGGACAGGTTTAGAGACCCAGTACTTC	CASSPGTGLETQYF
many	TRBV10-3	TRBJ1-1	TRBD1	TGTGCCATCAGTCCAGGGGGCCAGAGCACTGAAGCTTTCTTT	CAISPGGQSTEAFF
-	TRBV20-1	TRBJ2-7	TRBD2	TGCAGTGCTAGAGATCGAAGCGGGAGTCTCTACGAGCAGTACTTC	CSARDRSGSLYEQYF
many	TRBV7-2	TRBJ2-4	-	TGTGCCAGCAGCAGGGACACCCTAGCCAAAAACATTCAGTACTTC	CASSRDTLAKNIQYF
many	TRBV29-1	TRBJ2-5	TRBD2	TGCAGCGGTAGACTAGCGAGCGAGACCCAGTACTTC	CSGRLASETQYF
-	TRBV19	TRBJ2-7	TRBD1	TGTGCCAGTAGTAAAGGACAGGGGTTCAACTACGAGCAGTACTTC	CASSKGQGFNYEQYF
-	TRBV7-2	TRBJ2-1	-	TGTGCCAGCAGCTTAGCCGGCCCATCCTACAAGGAGCAGTTCTTC	CASSLAGPSYKEQFF
many	TRBV7-3	TRBJ2-1	-	TGTGCCAGCAGCTTAACGGCGGGGTGGAATGAGCAGTTCTTC	CASSLTAGWNEQFF
once	TRBV9	TRBJ2-4	-	TGTGCCAGCAGCTTGCGGGCGGACCCTGGGGGAGCCAAAAACATTCAGTACTTC	CASSLRADPGGAKNIQYF
few	TRBV25-1	TRBJ2-1	-	TGTGCCAGCAGTGACGTCGGGACTCTGACCCATGAGCAGTTCTTC	CASSDVGTLTHEQFF
many	TRBV7-2	TRBJ2-7	TRBD2	TGTGCCAGCAGCTCCCGGACTAGCGCCTACGAGCAGTACTTC	CASSSRTSAYEQYF
few	TRBV29-1	TRBJ1-1	-	TGCAGCGCCGGACGCGATGGCAGGCTGAACACTGAAGCTTTCTTT	CSAGRDGRLNTEAFF
many	TRBV28	TRBJ1-1	-	TGTGCCAGCAGTTCCCTTGGCGGGATGAACACTGAAGCTTTCTTT	CASSSLGGMNTEAFF
few	TRBV10-3	TRBJ1-5	-	TGTGCCACCCAGGGTGTGGCTCAGCCCCAGCATTTT	CATQGVAQPQHF
-	TRBV7-9	TRBJ2-3	-	TGTGCCAGCAGCTCCGGACCGTGGCCAGGCACAGATACGCAGTATTTT	CASSSGPWPGTDTQYF
many	TRBV7-2	TRBJ2-7	TRBD2	TGTGCCAGCAGCCCTAGCGGGGGACTCGCTTTATGGGACGAGCAGTACTTC	CASSPSGGLALWDEQYF
many	TRBV7-2	TRBJ2-2	-	TGTGCCAGCAGCTTAAGCGGATCGAACACCGGGGAGCTGTTTTTT	CASSLSGSNTGELFF
-	TRBV5-8	TRBJ2-2	TRBD2	TGTGTCAGCAGAGGAGGACTAGCCCCCGGGGAGCTGTTTTTT	CVSRGGLAPGELFF
many	TRBV10-3	TRBJ2-3	TRBD2	TGTGCCATCCAGTTCGGGGGGGGTTTGGATACGCAGTATTTT	CAIQFGGGLDTQYF
-	TRBV10-3	TRBJ2-7	TRBD1	TGTGCCATCAGTGCTAATACGGGACAGGGGTTTGGCGAGCAGTACTTC	CAISANTGQGFGEQYF
-	TRBV5-1	TRBJ2-7	-	TGCGCCAGCAGCTTGGGTGGTAAACCCTACGAGCAGTACTTC	CASSLGGKPYEQYF
many	TRBV12-3/TRBV12-4	TRBJ1-1	-	TGTGCCAGCAGTTCAGGGTACGCGAACACTGAAGCTTTCTTT	CASSSGYANTEAFF
-	TRBV2	TRBJ1-4	-	TGTGCCAGCAGTGAATGGGAAAAACTGTTTTTT	CASSEWEKLFF
-	TRBV2	TRBJ2-1	TRBD1	TGTGCCAGCAGTGATGGGCAGGGGGCATGGGATGAGCAGTTCTTC	CASSDGQGAWDEQFF
few	TRBV29-1	TRBJ2-7	TRBD1	TGCAGCGTGTATACCGGGACAGGGGCAGGAGAGCAGTACTTC	CSVYTGTGAGEQYF
-	TRBV5-4	TRBJ2-5	TRBD1	TGTGCCAGCACCAAAAACTCCGGGACAGGGGAGTCGACCCAGTACTTC	CASTKNSGTGESTQYF
many	TRBV28	TRBJ2-3	TRBD2	TGTGCCAGCAGTACTAGGACTAGCGGGAGCACAGATACGCAGTATTTT	CASSTRTSGSTDTQYF
many	TRBV29-1	TRBJ2-5	TRBD1	TGCAGCGTGTCGGGACAGGGGCCACCGTCGGGGACCCAGTACTTC	CSVSGQGPPSGTQYF
many	TRBV7-2	TRBJ1-1	-	TGTGCCAGCACACTCACCTCCGGGAACACTGAAGCTTTCTTT	CASTLTSGNTEAFF
many	TRBV6-1	TRBJ2-1	TRBD2	TGTGCCAGCAGGTCATTGAGGACGGGAGGGCCCTCCCGGCATGAGCAGTTCTTC	CASRSLRTGGPSRHEQFF
many	TRBV28	TRBJ2-7	TRBD2	TGTGCCAGCAGTTTACACCCGGGACTAGCATCCTACGAGCAGTACTTC	CASSLHPGLASYEQYF
many	TRBV7-2	TRBJ1-2	TRBD1	TGTGCCAGCAACCACAGGGGCGGGTATAACTATGGCTACACCTTC	CASNHRGGYNYGYTF
-	TRBV4-1	TRBJ1-1	-	TGCGCCAGCAGCCAAGATGCGGCAGGGAGAGCTTTCTTT	CASSQDAAGRAFF